The 10 T cell receptor beta chains below all came from one sample that was sequenced in a study of cytomegalovirus exposure and HLA in healthy donors. Use of 60 Vbeta and 13 Jbeta primers characterized the PCR. Generated by immunoSEQ multiplex PCR, the TCRdb table keeps only in-frame clones and is missing some. The table has about 140,000 clones, about 82% seen once. Sequencing was done on a sample of PBMCs. The source is a man younger than 40 in good health and CMV-seronegative.

J is TRBJ2-5 and V is TRBV7-6; D remains unclear. Germline V gene lookup returns CDR1 SGHVS and CDR2 FNYEAQ. CDR3 size: 11 residues. Trimming stripped 4 bases from V and 2 bases from J, with 2 bases between. This CDR3 is CASSSQETQYF. The CDR3 nucleotides are TGTGCCAGCAGCTCACAAGAGACCCAGTACTTC.

The rearrangement uses TRBV6-5 and TRBJ1-1, with D possibly being TRBD1 (5 bases). Trimming removed 4 bases at V and 0 bases at J, with 9 bases between. The CDR3 spans 14 residues. Germline values: CDR1 MNHEY, CDR2 SVGAGI. CDR3 loop: CASSSGVMNTEAFF. CDR3 bases: TGTGCCAGCAGTTCGGGGGTGATGAACACTGAAGCTTTCTTT.

This sequence joins TRBV18 and TRBJ1-2, with TRBD1 identical over 12 bases. From germline, CDR1 is KGHSH and CDR2 LQKENI. The CDR3 has 15 amino acids. J was trimmed by 5 bases and V by 3 bases; bases with no gene match: 4. CDR3 nucleotides: TGTGCCAGCTCACCCCCGGGACAGGGGGCTTATGGCTACACCTTC. It specifies CASSPPGQGAYGYTF.

Details on this clone: Distinct nucleotide sequences in the sample also encode this CDR3. The genes are TRBV4-1 and TRBJ2-1; D not resolved. This CDR3 is built from 14 residues. Germline V lookup: CDR1 MGHRA, CDR2 YSYEKL. V shed 0 bases and J shed 4 bases, with 7 bases lying between them. The DNA for the CDR3 is TGCGCCAGCAGCCAAGACCGCGGATACAATGAGCAGTTCTTC. Protein product: CASSQDRGYNEQFF.

The genes are TRBV25-1 and TRBJ2-2; no definite D call. The CDR3 is 13 amino acids. Germline CDR1 reads MGHDK; CDR2 reads SYGVNS. Deletions cut 5 bases from V and 3 bases from J, with 7 bases between. This chain's CDR3 is CASSNSYTGELFF. The CDR3 bases are TGTGCCAGCAGTAACAGTTACACCGGGGAGCTGTTTTTT.

The chain links TRBV5-4 to TRBJ1-1, with 7 bases lining up with TRBD1. CDR3 length: 13 amino acids. Trimming removed 4 bases from V and 4 bases from J; junction bases left unmatched: 4. Germline lookup yields CDR1 SGHNT and CDR2 YYREEE (reference sequence). CDR3 residues: CASSDAGGTEAFF. CDR3 DNA sequence: TGTGCCAGCAGCGACGCAGGGGGCACTGAAGCTTTCTTT. Full variable domain (missing parts from reference TRBV5-4 and TRBJ1-1): ETGVTQSPTHLIKTRGQQVTLRCSSQSGHNTVSWYQQALGQGPQFIFQYYREEENGRGNFPPRFSGLQFPNYSSELNVNALELDDSALYLCASSDAGGTEAFFGQGTRLTVV.

This clone has a handful of counts. The chain joins TRBV7-9 to TRBJ1-6; no clear D. The CDR3 length is 14 residues. CDR1 is SEHNR, CDR2 FQNEAQ, per germline (reference sequence). V lost 2 bases, J lost 8 bases, and 10 bases lay in between. The CDR3 DNA reads TGTGCCAGCAGCTTAATGGTAGAGGATTCACCCCTCCACTTT. Residues: CASSLMVEDSPLHF.

This rearrangement joins TRBV11-2 to TRBJ1-6, with TRBD1 matching 7 bases. This CDR3 has 17 amino acids. Looked up from germline, CDR1 is SGHAT and CDR2 is FQNNGV. The V gene end was trimmed by 4 bases and the J gene end by 2 bases; junction bases not matched to a gene: 8. The CDR3 DNA is TGTGCCAGCAGCTCTCCGAAGGACAGGCCCTATAATTCACCCCTCCACTTT. Its protein product is CASSSPKDRPYNSPLHF. The variable domain in full, completed from reference TRBV11-2 and TRBJ1-6, reads EAGVAQSPRYKIIEKRQSVAFWCNPISGHATLYWYQQILGQGPKLLIQFQNNGVVDDSQLPKDRFSAERLKGVDSTLKIQPAKLEDSAVYLCASSSPKDRPYNSPLHFGNGTRLTVT.

The genes are TRBV28 and TRBJ1-4, with D hard to call. The V and J ends lost 3 bases and 14 bases respectively, with 16 bases between them. CDR1 and CDR2 from the germline V gene are MDHEN and SYDVKM. CDR3 size: 13 residues. The CDR3, as DNA: TGTGCCAGCAGTTTGGGTCCCGGCCGGGTCCTGTTTTTT. Protein product: CASSLGPGRVLFF.

V usage is TRBV7-6 and J usage is TRBJ1-3; no definite D call. There are 15 residues in the CDR3. Germline loops: CDR1 SGHVS, CDR2 FNYEAQ. Trimming cost V 0 bases and J 4 bases, with 10 bases left between them. The CDR3 DNA follows: TGTGCCAGCAGCTTAGCGATCGGGGTCGGAAACACCATATATTTT. This codes for CASSLAIGVGNTIYF.